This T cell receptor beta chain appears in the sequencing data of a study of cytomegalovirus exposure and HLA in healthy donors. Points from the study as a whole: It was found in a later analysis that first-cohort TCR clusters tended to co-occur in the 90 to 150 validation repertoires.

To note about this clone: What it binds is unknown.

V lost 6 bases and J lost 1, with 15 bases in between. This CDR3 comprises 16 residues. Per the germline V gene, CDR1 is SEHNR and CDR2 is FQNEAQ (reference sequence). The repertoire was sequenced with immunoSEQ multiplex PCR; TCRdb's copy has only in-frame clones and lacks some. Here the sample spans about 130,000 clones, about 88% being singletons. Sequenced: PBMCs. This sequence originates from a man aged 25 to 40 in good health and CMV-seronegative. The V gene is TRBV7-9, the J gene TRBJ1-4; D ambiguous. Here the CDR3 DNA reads TGTGCCAGCAGTATGGGGAGCGGGCGAACTAATGAAAAACTGTTTTTT. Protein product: CASSMGSGRTNEKLFF.